Below are 25 T cell receptor beta chains sequenced from a single sample in a study of cytomegalovirus exposure and HLA in healthy donors (TCRdb year 2017). Receptor amplification or capture employed the immunoSEQ multiplex PCR assay. A mixture of 60 forward primers for TCR Vbeta segments and 13 reverse primers for TCR Jbeta segments was used in the multiplex PCR. Drawn from immuneACCESS, this table holds only the in-frame rearrangements with V and J called that TCRdb kept. Clones are partly lost; checked studies trace under half to an unresolved V gene and leave the rest unexplained. The sample has 55,000 to 80,000 clones on record, almost 85% of them singletons. Of the sample, 1.9% is held by the ten largest clones. Source material: PBMCs. The receptors come from a man aged 18 to 30 in good health and CMV-seronegative.

The chain joins TRBV19 to TRBJ1-1; no reliable D call. Trimming shortened V by 6 bases and J by 1 base, and 12 bases separated the two germline ends. Germline-derived CDR1 and CDR2 are LNHDA and SQIVND (reference sequence). The CDR3 length is 14 residues. This CDR3 is CASSLLSTNTEAFF. CDR3 DNA: TGTGCCAGTAGCCTACTATCAACGAACACTGAAGCTTTCTTT.

V is TRBV6-5 and J is TRBJ2-7, with 10 bases lining up with TRBD1. This CDR3 spans 15 amino acids. V was pared by 2 bases and J by 5 bases, with 6 bases of the junction left unmatched. Germline V gives CDR1 MNHEY, CDR2 SVGAGI. The CDR3: CASSYADRGRDEQYF. CDR3 nucleotides: TGTGCCAGCAGTTACGCGGACAGGGGGAGAGACGAGCAGTACTTC.

This clone was observed once. This sequence joins TRBV5-1 and TRBJ2-7, with D tentatively TRBD1 (6 bases). Trimming pared 0 bases from V and 5 bases from J, leaving 12 bases between. The length of the CDR3 is 14 residues. Germline lookup yields CDR1 SGHRS and CDR2 YFSETQ. The CDR3 region is CASSLVGADNEQYF. The CDR3 DNA follows: TGCGCCAGCAGCTTGGTGGGGGCCGACAACGAGCAGTACTTC.

The DNA for the CDR3 is TGTGCCAGCAGCCGGACAGGGGAGAACACTGAAGCTTTCTTT. It specifies CASSRTGENTEAFF. This rearrangement joins TRBV6-6 to TRBJ1-1; 9 bases align to TRBD1. CDR3 length equals 14 residues. Germline values: CDR1 MNHNY, CDR2 SVGAGI (reference sequence). V gave up 6 bases and J gave up 1 base; unmatched junction bases: 3.

V and J are TRBV30 and TRBJ2-3; 9 bases map to TRBD2. Looked up from germline, CDR1 is GTSNPN and CDR2 is SVGIG (reference sequence). V was clipped by 4 bases and J by 2 bases; unmatched bases: 1. The CDR3 is 13 residues long. DNA of the CDR3: TGTGCCTGGACTAGCGGGGACACAGATACGCAGTATTTT. It is translated as CAWTSGDTDTQYF.

On this clone itself: At one end, the junction sequence differs from germline, possibly due to a read error. The gene calls are TRBV11-2 and TRBJ2-3; 8 bases agree with TRBD1. The CDR3 spans 14 residues. Per germline, CDR1 SGHAT and CDR2 FQNNGV. This CDR3 reads CASSASGGTDTQYF. In nucleotides, the CDR3 is TGTGCCAGCAGCGCCTCAGGGGGCACGGATACGCAGTATTTT.

The V call is TRBV7-3, the J call TRBJ2-5; D gene uncertain. V lost 5 bases and J lost 10, with 17 bases in between. Germline-derived CDR1 and CDR2 are SGHTA and FQGTGA. This CDR3 region has 13 residues. The CDR3 DNA reads TGTGCCAGCAGCCCGTCGGCCCCAGGTGTCCAGTACTTC. This encodes CASSPSAPGVQYF. Filled out from reference TRBV7-3 and TRBJ2-5, the complete variable domain reads GAGVSQTPSNKVTEKGKYVELRCDPISGHTALYWYRQSLGQGPEFLIYFQGTGAADDSGLPNDRFFAVRPEGSVSTLKIQRTERGDSAVYLCASSPSAPGVQYFGPGTRLLVL.

Only one count was recorded for this clone. V and J are TRBV4-2 and TRBJ2-5; maybe TRBD2 (6 bases). The CDR3 has 17 amino acids. Trimming stripped 3 bases from V and 0 bases from J, with 17 bases between. Germline V gives CDR1 LGHNA, CDR2 YNFKEQ. The CDR3 nucleotides read TGTGCCAGCAGCCAGCGCTTAGCGGCGGCGTACCAAGAGACCCAGTACTTC. Translating gives CASSQRLAAAYQETQYF.

The chain carries TRBV27 and TRBJ1-5; D is uncertain. Germline V lookup: CDR1 MNHEY, CDR2 SMNVEV (reference sequence). Trimming shortened V by 5 bases and J by 0 bases, and 11 bases separated the two germline ends. The CDR3 loop spans 15 amino acids. The CDR3 protein is CASSTKSYSNQPQHF. Written as DNA, the CDR3 is TGTGCCAGCAGTACTAAATCTTATAGCAATCAGCCCCAGCATTTT.

The chain carries TRBV7-3 and TRBJ2-4, with TRBD1 matching over 9 bases. Germline values: CDR1 SGHTA, CDR2 FQGTGA. V was clipped by 5 bases and J by 6 bases; unmatched bases: 5. The length of the CDR3 is 14 residues. CDR3 region: CASSPSGQGNIQYF. Written as DNA, the CDR3 is TGTGCCAGCAGCCCATCGGGACAGGGAAACATTCAGTACTTC.

Notes on this clone: One end of the junction does not line up with germline, which may come from a read error. The genes are TRBV11-3 and TRBJ2-7; 10 bases map to TRBD2. The CDR3 sequence is 18 residues long. CDR1 is SGHNT, CDR2 YENEEA, per germline. CDR3 in amino acids: CASSFPFRLAGEVHEQCF. As DNA, the CDR3 is TGTGCCAGCAGCTTCCCCTTTCGGCTAGCGGGAGAAGTCCACGAGCAGTGCTTC.

V is TRBV7-2 and J is TRBJ2-1; D uncertain. The V end lost 4 bases, the J end lost 12 bases, and 10 bases lay between the germline ends. This CDR3 is built from 11 residues. The germline gives CDR1 SGHTA, CDR2 FQGNSA. CDR3 sequence: CASSSAVVQFF. CDR3 DNA sequence: TGTGCCAGCAGCTCCGCGGTGGTGCAGTTCTTC.

This chain links TRBV9 with TRBJ2-1; TRBD1 aligns across 11 bases. Germline V gene sequence: CDR1 SGDLS, CDR2 YYNGEE. This CDR3 contains 16 residues. V lost 4 bases to trimming and J lost 0 bases; unmatched junction nucleotides: 3. CDR3 sequence (DNA): TGTGCCAGCAGCTATGGGACAGGGGGCTCCTACAATGAGCAGTTCTTC. This gives the protein CASSYGTGGSYNEQFF.

This clone was recorded only once. The genes are TRBV6-1 and TRBJ2-5; D is perhaps TRBD1 (5 bases). V lost 2 bases and J lost 4, with 14 bases in between. The CDR3 contains 15 residues. Germline-derived CDR1 and CDR2 are MNHNS and SASEGT. The CDR3 DNA reads as TGTGCCAGCAGTGAATTTGTGCAGGGCACAGAGACCCAGTACTTC. This gives the protein CASSEFVQGTETQYF.

The chain joins TRBV27 to TRBJ2-3, with 7 positions matching TRBD1. From germline, CDR1 is MNHEY and CDR2 SMNVEV (reference sequence). This CDR3 has 15 amino acids. V shed 1 base and J 1 base; nucleotides not matched to a gene: 2. The CDR3 nucleotides are TGTGCCAGCAGTTTATGGACAGGCCGCACAGATACGCAGTATTTT. The encoded protein is CASSLWTGRTDTQYF.

This chain joins TRBV19 and TRBJ1-5, with D perhaps matching TRBD1 (6 bases). The CDR3 length is 12 residues. Per the germline V gene, CDR1 is LNHDA and CDR2 is SQIVND (reference sequence). V lost 4 bases and J lost 9, with 10 bases in between. CDR3 region: CASSTGATPQHF. CDR3 nucleotide sequence: TGTGCCAGTAGTACAGGGGCCACGCCCCAGCATTTT.

The V gene is TRBV6-5, the J gene TRBJ2-6; D remains ambiguous. The germline gives CDR1 MNHEY, CDR2 SVGAGI. Trimming pared 0 bases from V and 2 bases from J, leaving 8 bases between. CDR3 size: 16 residues. CDR3 residues: CASSYSNGAGANVLTF. CDR3 nucleotide sequence: TGTGCCAGCAGTTACTCGAACGGAGCTGGGGCCAACGTCCTGACTTTC.

V gene TRBV15 combines with J gene TRBJ1-5; D is possibly TRBD1 (6 bases). Deletions cut 6 bases from V and 3 bases from J, with 9 bases between. This CDR3 contains 13 residues. Germline CDR1 LNHNV, CDR2 YYDKDF (reference sequence). In nucleotides, the CDR3 is TGTGCCACCAGTGGACAGTTCAATCAGCCCCAGCATTTT. Protein product: CATSGQFNQPQHF.

This sequence joins TRBV6-5 and TRBJ2-2, with 8 bases matching TRBD2. J gave up 9 bases and V 7 bases, and 10 bases lay outside the gene matches. The CDR3 is made up of 14 amino acids. Germline V gives CDR1 MNHEY, CDR2 SVGAGI. This CDR3 is CASTSGLETRELFF. CDR3 nucleotide sequence: TGTGCCAGCACCTCGGGACTAGAAACCCGGGAGCTGTTTTTT.

The gene calls are TRBV29-1 and TRBJ2-2, with 13 nucleotides matching TRBD2. Germline V gene sequence: CDR1 SQVTM, CDR2 ANQGSEA. Germline trimming cut 4 bases from V and 1 base from J; bases unmatched to any gene: 0. The CDR3 sequence is 15 residues long. The chain's CDR3 is CSVGLAGGNTGELFF. In DNA, the CDR3 is TGCAGCGTTGGACTAGCGGGAGGGAACACCGGGGAGCTGTTTTTT.

The gene calls are TRBV4-1 and TRBJ1-5; no firm D call. The CDR3 is 15 residues long. Germline V gene lookup returns CDR1 MGHRA and CDR2 YSYEKL. V lost 1 base to trimming and J lost 4 bases, with 11 bases between them. CDR3 coding DNA: TGCGCCAGCAGCCAAGTCGGAAGCAGGAATCAGCCCCAGCATTTT. It is translated as CASSQVGSRNQPQHF.

The chain recombines TRBV19 with TRBJ2-1, with D tentatively TRBD2 (7 bases). V lost 3 bases, J lost 10 bases, and 16 bases lay in between. Germline CDR1 is LNHDA and CDR2 is SQIVND (reference sequence). The CDR3 totals 14 residues. The CDR3 loop is CASSIGGHAWEQFF. In DNA form, the CDR3 reads TGTGCCAGTAGTATCGGGGGGCATGCGTGGGAGCAGTTCTTC. Based on the CDR3 plus reference TRBV19 and TRBJ2-1, the full variable domain is DGGITQSPKYLFRKEGQNVTLSCEQNLNHDAMYWYRQDPGQGLRLIYYSQIVNDFQKGDIAEGYSVSREKKESFPLTVTSAQKNPTAFYLCASSIGGHAWEQFFGPGTRLTVL.

The V and J genes are TRBV5-1 and TRBJ1-2, with 7 bases lining up with TRBD1. With 4 bases clipped from V and 11 bases from J, the junction kept 17 bases outside the gene matches. CDR1 is SGHRS, CDR2 YFSETQ, per germline. CDR3 length: 15 residues. The CDR3 protein is CASSPRQGISFMYTF. In nucleotides, the CDR3 is TGCGCCAGCAGCCCTAGACAGGGCATCTCGTTTATGTACACCTTC.

The V and J genes are TRBV29-1 and TRBJ1-4; unclear D gene. The CDR3 consists of 12 residues. V lost 4 bases and J lost 8, with 11 bases in between. Germline V gives CDR1 SQVTM, CDR2 ANQGSEA. The CDR3 sequence: CSVVQPGEKLFF. In DNA form, the CDR3 reads TGCAGCGTTGTCCAGCCCGGGGAAAAACTGTTTTTT.

In its sample, this clone was seen once. The chain is built from TRBV7-8 and TRBJ1-1; 7 bases map to TRBD1. With 0 bases clipped from V and 0 bases from J, the junction kept 1 base outside the gene matches. The CDR3 is made up of 15 amino acids. In germline, CDR1 is SGHVS, CDR2 FQNEAQ. The CDR3 region has the DNA TGTGCCAGCAGCTTAGCGGGGACAGTGAACACTGAAGCTTTCTTT. Protein: CASSLAGTVNTEAFF.